Listed below are T cell receptor beta chains from one sample, sequenced in a study of cytomegalovirus exposure and HLA in healthy donors. Using immunoSEQ multiplex PCR, the repertoire was profiled, and TCRdb retains in-frame clones only, with some absent. The repertoire holds 100,000 to 130,000 clones, less than 80% seen once, with 7.8% in the top ten. Input material: PBMCs. These receptors all stem from a man aged 30 to 45 in good health and CMV-seronegative. Both conserved end residues are part of each CDR3. The D gene is left open where the match is weak. The size entry is marked missing in some rows and otherwise reads once, few, many or a size class.

size,V,J,D,DNA,CDR3
.,TRBV6-5,TRBJ1-2,.,TGTGCCAGCAGTTACGACTACTACTATGGCCACACCTTC,CASSYDYYYGHTF
.,TRBV19,TRBJ2-7,TRBD1,TGTGCCAGTAGTATAAAACGAGGACAGGGCGAGCAGTACTTC,CASSIKRGQGEQYF
.,TRBV6-6,TRBJ1-5,.,TGTGCCAGCAGTTACATGTCAGATAATCAGCCCCAGCATTTT,CASSYMSDNQPQHF
.,TRBV6-4,TRBJ2-1,.,TGTGCCAGCAGTGACTCAGAGCTCCGTGAGCAGTTCTTC,CASSDSELREQFF
.,TRBV15,TRBJ2-2,.,TGTGCCACCAGCAGCCCTCTAAGACAGGAGCTGAACACCGGGGAGCTGTTTTTT,CATSSPLRQELNTGELFF
.,TRBV19,TRBJ1-4,.,TGTGCCAGTAGACCCTCAGGGCTATTTTTGGAAAAACTGTTTTTT,CASRPSGLFLEKLFF
.,TRBV25-1,TRBJ2-7,.,TGTGCCAGCAGTGTGGGGGCCTACTCCTACGAGCAGTACTTC,CASSVGAYSYEQYF
.,TRBV2,TRBJ2-7,TRBD2,TGTGCCAGCAGGGCTATAGCGGGGTACGCCTACGAGCAGTACTTC,CASRAIAGYAYEQYF
once,TRBV5-1,TRBJ2-5,TRBD2,TGCGCCAGCAGCTCGACTAGACGGGGGGTCGGGGAGACCCAGTACTTC,CASSSTRRGVGETQYF
.,TRBV28,TRBJ1-2,TRBD1,TGTGCCAGCAGTTTGCCAACAGGGGCCTATGGCTACACCTTC,CASSLPTGAYGYTF
once,TRBV5-6,TRBJ1-6,.,TGTGCCAGCAGCTTGCGGTTGACAGCAACCTATAATTCACCCCTCCACTTT,CASSLRLTATYNSPLHF
.,TRBV18,TRBJ1-4,TRBD1,TGTGCCAGCTCACCCTCGGGACAGGGGATGCTTTTT,CASSPSGQGMLF
few,TRBV15,TRBJ2-3,TRBD2,TGTGCCACCAGCAGAGGACTAGCGGGAATGGGCACAGATACGCAGTATTTT,CATSRGLAGMGTDTQYF
.,TRBV2,TRBJ1-1,TRBD1,TGTGCCAGCGGGGGACAGGAGAACACTGAAGCTTTCTTT,CASGGQENTEAFF
.,TRBV29-1,TRBJ2-5,.,TGCAGCGCGACCGGGACAGGGGTGCGGGAGGGCCTCGTAGAGACCCAGTACTTC,CSATGTGVREGLVETQYF
.,TRBV5-1,TRBJ1-2,TRBD1,TGCGCCAGCAGCGGAGGACAGGGGGCGCAGTATGGCTACACCTTC,CASSGGQGAQYGYTF
few,TRBV2,TRBJ2-3,TRBD2,TGTGCCAGCAGTGAAGCGCTTTCGAGCGGGAGGGGGTCAGATACGCAGTATTTT,CASSEALSSGRGSDTQYF
few,TRBV7-8,TRBJ1-2,.,TGTGCCAGCAGCCCAGCAGGGATAGCTAACTATGGCTACACCTTC,CASSPAGIANYGYTF
.,TRBV28,TRBJ2-7,TRBD2,TGTGCCAGCCTCCGGATGATAGCGGGTGAGCAGTACTTC,CASLRMIAGEQYF
few,TRBV10-2,TRBJ2-4,.,TGCGCCAGCAGTGAGCCGGGAATAGCCAAAAACATTCAGTACTTC,CASSEPGIAKNIQYF
.,TRBV7-9,TRBJ2-3,.,TGTGCCAGCAGCGATCGGGGGGCCACAGATACGCAGTATTTT,CASSDRGATDTQYF
.,TRBV28,TRBJ2-4,.,TGTGCCAGCAGTTTACAGAGGGGACTAGCCAAAAACATTCAGTACTTC,CASSLQRGLAKNIQYF
.,TRBV10-3,TRBJ1-1,TRBD1,TGTGCCATCAGTGACGTGTTGGTTGGGGACAGGGGGCGCGGGACTGAAGCTTTCTTT,CAISDVLVGDRGRGTEAFF